What follows are 8 T cell receptor beta chains derived from one specimen sequenced in a study of early T cells in non-severe SARS-CoV-2 infection. TCRdb passed the 5' RACE reads through MiXCR, listing each CDR3 protein once. The top ten clones hold around 9.9% of a sample with some 57,000 distinct CDR3 sequences, about 13% of them seen once. Sequencing was carried out using whole blood. The source is an adult who was a healthcare worker with PCR-confirmed SARS-CoV-2 infection or an uninfected control (not recorded which).

The J gene is TRBJ2-5, the V gene TRBV29-1; tentative D call: TRBD2 (6 bases). The CDR3 extends over 13 amino acids. Germline CDR1 reads SQVTM; CDR2 reads ANQGSEA. Deletions cut 1 base from V and 4 bases from J, with 10 bases between. The DNA of the CDR3 is TGCAGCGTTGAAGTCGGGGGAGGAGAGACCCAGTACTTC. Translated, it gives CSVEVGGGETQYF.

There are a few counts of this clonotype. V is TRBV7-2 and J is TRBJ2-5; 10 nucleotides match TRBD2. The CDR3 runs 16 residues. Germline trimming cut 1 base from V and 2 bases from J; bases unmatched to any gene: 4. Germline V CDR1 and CDR2: SGHTA, FQGNSA. DNA of the CDR3: TGTGCCAGCAGCTTAGGGTCAGCGGGGGGGCAAGAGACCCAGTACTTC. It encodes CASSLGSAGGQETQYF.

This chain links TRBV20-1 with TRBJ1-1; D gene uncertain. Germline V gene lookup returns CDR1 DFQATT and CDR2 SNEGSKA (reference sequence). V shed 0 bases and J shed 5 bases, with 7 bases lying between them. This CDR3 contains 12 residues. The CDR3 DNA reads TGCAGTGCTAGAGATTGGGGAACTGAAGCTTTCTTT. Protein sequence: CSARDWGTEAFF.

The rearrangement links TRBV7-9 to TRBJ2-7; TRBD2 matches 7 bases. Germline V lookup: CDR1 SEHNR, CDR2 FQNEAQ (reference sequence). The CDR3 has 15 amino acids. V shed 5 bases and J 6 bases; nucleotides not matched to a gene: 13. The CDR3 region is CASSPDGTIIFEQYF. For the CDR3, the DNA is TGTGCCAGCAGCCCAGACGGGACTATAATCTTCGAGCAGTACTTC.

This clonotype was recorded a few times. CDR3 protein: CATVGPKRTINTQYF. The CDR3 coding sequence is TGTGCCACCGTAGGCCCGAAAAGGACGATTAATACGCAGTATTTT. V usage is TRBV27 and J usage is TRBJ2-3; D gene ambiguous. This CDR3 is built from 15 residues. V was pared by 10 bases and J by 7 bases, with 24 bases between. Germline CDR1 reads MNHEY; CDR2 reads SMNVEV (reference sequence).

This chain uses TRBV11-3 with TRBJ2-1, with 9 positions matching TRBD2. CDR3 size: 15 residues. Germline values: CDR1 SGHNT, CDR2 YENEEA. Trimming at V came to 3 bases and at J to 8 bases, leaving 8 bases not matched to a gene. CDR3 amino acids: CASSFLGLASYEQFF. CDR3 DNA: TGTGCCAGCAGCTTTCTGGGACTAGCCTCATATGAGCAGTTCTTC.

The V gene is TRBV29-1, the J gene TRBJ2-1, with 9 bases matching TRBD2. V was clipped by 4 bases and J by 6 bases; unmatched bases: 7. CDR3 length: 14 amino acids. The germline V gene has CDR1 SQVTM and CDR2 ANQGSEA. CDR3 in amino acids: CSVGPSGVRNEQFF. The CDR3 DNA reads as TGCAGCGTTGGACCTAGCGGGGTCCGCAATGAGCAGTTCTTC.

This clonotype was observed a few times. The V and J genes are TRBV11-3 and TRBJ2-1; possible D gene TRBD2, 6 bases. The CDR3 spans 15 residues. Germline V gene sequence: CDR1 SGHNT, CDR2 YENEEA. V was pared by 5 bases and J by 9 bases, with 20 bases between. The DNA of the CDR3 is TGTGCCAGCAGCCTCCGCGCTAGCGACCGGGTTGAGCAGTTCTTC. It translates to CASSLRASDRVEQFF.